This TCR beta chain was sequenced in a study of blood T cells in healthy people across ages. The amount of total RNA extracted per sample was at least 5 micrograms. It was with a sample-barcoded 5' primer and a J-beta primer mix that a second PCR of roughly 7 to 12 cycles was run. TCRdb reprocessed the 5' RACE reads via MiXCR and lists one record per CDR3 protein. The table lists about a million distinct CDR3 sequences, roughly two fifths of them singletons. The CDR3 loop spans 14 amino acids. Germline CDR1 and CDR2: SEHNR and FQNEAQ (reference sequence). Trimming left V 4 bases short and J 2 bases short, with 11 bases between.

This sequence was found in a man in his late teens or twenties in good health. Input material: blood. The V call is TRBV7-9, the J call TRBJ2-5, with D possibly TRBD1 on 6 matching bases. CDR3 bases: TGTGCCAGCAGCTCCCGGACAGATCAAGAGACCCAGTACTTC. It codes for CASSSRTDQETQYF. Complete variable domain (other parts from reference TRBV7-9 and TRBJ2-5): DTGVSQNPRHKITKRGQNVTFRCDPISEHNRLYWYRQTLGQGPEFLTYFQNEAQLEKSRLLSDRFSAERPKGSFSTLEIQRTEQGDSAMYLCASSSRTDQETQYFGPGTRLLVL.